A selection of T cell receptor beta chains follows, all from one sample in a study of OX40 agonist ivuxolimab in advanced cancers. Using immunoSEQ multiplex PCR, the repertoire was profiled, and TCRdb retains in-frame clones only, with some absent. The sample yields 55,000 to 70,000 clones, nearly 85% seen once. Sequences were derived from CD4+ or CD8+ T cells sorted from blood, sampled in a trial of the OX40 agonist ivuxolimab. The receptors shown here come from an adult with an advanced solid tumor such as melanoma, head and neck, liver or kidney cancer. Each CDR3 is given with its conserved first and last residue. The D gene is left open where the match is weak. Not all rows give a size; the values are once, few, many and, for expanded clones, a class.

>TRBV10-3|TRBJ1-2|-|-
TGTGCCATCAGTGACAGGGGTGGCCACACCTTC
CAISDRGGHTF
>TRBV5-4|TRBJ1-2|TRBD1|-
TGTGCCAGCAGCTTGAGAACAGGGGCGGCCTATGGCTACACCTTC
CASSLRTGAAYGYTF
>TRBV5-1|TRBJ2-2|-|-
TGCGCCAGCAGCACGGGACAACCGAACACCGGGGAGCTGTTTTTT
CASSTGQPNTGELFF
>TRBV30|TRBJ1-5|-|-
TGTGCCTGGAGTAGAGGTCAGAACAATCAGCCCCAGCATTTT
CAWSRGQNNQPQHF
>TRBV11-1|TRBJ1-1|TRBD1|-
TGTGCCAGCAGCGATCTTAATACAGGGGGCACTGAAGCTTTCTTT
CASSDLNTGGTEAFF
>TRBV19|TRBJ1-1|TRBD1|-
TGTGCCAGTAGTACATGGACAGGGGGCGTGCTGGACACTGAAGCTTTCTTT
CASSTWTGGVLDTEAFF
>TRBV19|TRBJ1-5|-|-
TGTGCCAGTAGTATAGGCCCCGGGTCAGGAGGCAATCAGCCCCAGCATTTT
CASSIGPGSGGNQPQHF
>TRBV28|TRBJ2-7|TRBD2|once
TGTGCCAGCAGTTCGGGACTAGCGGGGACGAGCTCCTACGAGCAGTACTTC
CASSSGLAGTSSYEQYF
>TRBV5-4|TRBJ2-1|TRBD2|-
TGTGCCAGCAGCTCGAGGCTAGCGGGAGGGTACAATGAGCAGTTCTTC
CASSSRLAGGYNEQFF
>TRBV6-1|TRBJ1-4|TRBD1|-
TGTGCCAGCCTCCCACCGGGACAGGAAAAACTGTTTTTT
CASLPPGQEKLFF
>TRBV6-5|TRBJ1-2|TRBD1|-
TGTGCCAGCAGACAAACAGGGGGCGACTATGGCTACACCTTC
CASRQTGGDYGYTF
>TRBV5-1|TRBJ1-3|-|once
TGCGCCAGCAGCTTGGGGCAGGGGTCGTATTTCTCTGGAAACACCATATATTTT
CASSLGQGSYFSGNTIYF
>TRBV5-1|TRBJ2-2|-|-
TGCGCCAGCAGCTTGGGCCCCAGGGGGGGCGACACCGGGGAGCTGTTTTTT
CASSLGPRGGDTGELFF
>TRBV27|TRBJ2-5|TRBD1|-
TGTGCCAGCAGTTATACAGGGGGCCAAGAGACCCAGTACTTC
CASSYTGGQETQYF
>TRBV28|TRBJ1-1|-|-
TGTGCCAGCAGTTTACATGGGGGTAGTGAAGCTTTCTTT
CASSLHGGSEAFF
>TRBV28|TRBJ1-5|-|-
TGTGCCAGCAGTCCCCCCAGGGGTGATAGTACGAGTCAGCCCCAGCATTTT
CASSPPRGDSTSQPQHF
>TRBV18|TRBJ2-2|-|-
TGTGCCAGTGCCAAAGTGTCGAACACCGGGGAGCTGTTTTTT
CASAKVSNTGELFF
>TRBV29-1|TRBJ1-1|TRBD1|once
TGCAGCGTCCCGGGACAGGGGGCGGCCACTGAAGCTTTCTTT
CSVPGQGAATEAFF
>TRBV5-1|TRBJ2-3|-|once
TGCGCCAGCAGCTCCTCCAGGGGGGGCACAGATACGCAGTATTTT
CASSSSRGGTDTQYF
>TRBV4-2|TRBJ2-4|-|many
TGTGCCAGCAGTGAGGAAAACATTCAGTACTTC
CASSEENIQYF
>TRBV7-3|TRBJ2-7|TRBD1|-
TGTGCCAGCAGCTCAGGGCCCGGGACAGTGGAGCAGTACTTC
CASSSGPGTVEQYF
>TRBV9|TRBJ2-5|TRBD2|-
TGTGCCAGCAGCGTAGAGGTAGCGGGGCGGGGTATGGAAGAGACCCAGTACTTC
CASSVEVAGRGMEETQYF
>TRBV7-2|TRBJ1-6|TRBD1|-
TGTGCCAGCAGCTTCACCCGGGACAGGGTAACACCCCTCCACTTT
CASSFTRDRVTPLHF
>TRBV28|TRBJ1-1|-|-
TGTGCCAGCAGTCTTTTAGGGTTTGGGAGTGCCAAGAACACTGAAGCTTTCTTT
CASSLLGFGSAKNTEAFF
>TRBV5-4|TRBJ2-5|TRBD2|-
TGTGCCAGCAGCCCCGGGGGGTTAGGCGAGACCCAGTACTTC
CASSPGGLGETQYF
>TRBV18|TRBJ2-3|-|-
TGTGCCAGCTCCCCTGCTTCGGGGGCCGGAGATACGCAGTATTTT
CASSPASGAGDTQYF
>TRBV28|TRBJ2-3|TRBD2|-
TGTGCCAGCAGTCTAACTAGCGGGAGTACACCAGATACGCAGTATTTT
CASSLTSGSTPDTQYF
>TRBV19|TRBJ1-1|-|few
TGTGCCAGTAGTTTCATGAACACTGAAGCTTTCTTT
CASSFMNTEAFF
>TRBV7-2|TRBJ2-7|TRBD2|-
TGTGCCAGCAGCGTTAGCGTAGCGGGGGGGGACGAGCAGTACTTC
CASSVSVAGGDEQYF
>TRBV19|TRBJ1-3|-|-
TGTGCCAGTGAGCCGGGACTATCTCCAGGAAACACCATATATTTT
CASEPGLSPGNTIYF
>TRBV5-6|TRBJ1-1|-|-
TGTGCCAGCAGCTTCTGGGGTGTAGAAACTGAAGCTTTCTTT
CASSFWGVETEAFF
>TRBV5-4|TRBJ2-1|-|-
TGTGCCAGCAGCTACCCGGGGGCTTACAATGAGCAGTTCTTC
CASSYPGAYNEQFF
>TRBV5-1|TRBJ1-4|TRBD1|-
TGCGCCAGCAGCCCGACAGGGGGCGAGGATGAAAAACTGTTTTTT
CASSPTGGEDEKLFF
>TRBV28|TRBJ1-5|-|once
TGTGCCGGGTCAGGGAATCGGTTCGATCAGCCCCAGCATTTT
CAGSGNRFDQPQHF
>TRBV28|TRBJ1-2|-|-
TGTGCCAGCAGATGGGGTGGAACTGGCTACACCTTC
CASRWGGTGYTF
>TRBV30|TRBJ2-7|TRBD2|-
TGTGCCTGGAGTGCCCCTCCCGGACTAGCGGGAGGCCCTACCTACGAGCAGTACTTC
CAWSAPPGLAGGPTYEQYF
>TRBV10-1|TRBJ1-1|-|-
TGCGCCAGCAGTGAGGTGGGTACGAACACTGAAGCTTTCTTT
CASSEVGTNTEAFF
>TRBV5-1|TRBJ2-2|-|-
TGCGCCAGCAGCTTGGCCCTCGGGGAGCTGTTTTTT
CASSLALGELFF
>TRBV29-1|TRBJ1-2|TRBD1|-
TGCAGCGCCGGACAGGGGAGCTATGGCTACACCTTC
CSAGQGSYGYTF
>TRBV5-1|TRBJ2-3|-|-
TGCGCCAGCAGCTTGGAGCCGGGACGAAATACGCAGTATTTT
CASSLEPGRNTQYF
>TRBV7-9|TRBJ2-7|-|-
TGTGCCAGCAGCCAGGGGTTATACAGGTCGGAGGAGCAGTACTTC
CASSQGLYRSEEQYF
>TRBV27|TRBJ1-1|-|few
TGTGCCAGCAGTCGGGTCAACACGGACACTGAAGCTTTCTTT
CASSRVNTDTEAFF
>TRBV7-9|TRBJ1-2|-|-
TGTGCCAGCAGCTTAGTGGTTGGGCCTAACTATGGCTACACCTTC
CASSLVVGPNYGYTF
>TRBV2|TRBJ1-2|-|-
TGTGCCAGCAGTCTTCCGGGACTCTATGGCTACACCTTC
CASSLPGLYGYTF
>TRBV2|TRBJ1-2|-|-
TGTGCCAGCAGTGAGAGGTGGGGCGGAGGCTATGGCTACACCTTC
CASSERWGGGYGYTF
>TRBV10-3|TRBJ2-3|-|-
TGTGCCATCGCCTTTGGGGATACGCAGTATTTT
CAIAFGDTQYF
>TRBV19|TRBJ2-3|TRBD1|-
TGTGCCAGTAGGGGACAGGCAAGCACAGATACGCAGTATTTT
CASRGQASTDTQYF
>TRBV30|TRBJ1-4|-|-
TGTGCCTGTCCAGATAGACTCTTTAATGAAAAACTGTTTTTT
CACPDRLFNEKLFF
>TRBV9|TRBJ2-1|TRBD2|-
TGTGCCAGCAGCGTAGAGCGGGAGGAAAATGAGCAGTTCTTC
CASSVEREENEQFF